This T cell receptor beta chain was found in a study of T-cell reconstitution after alpha-beta-depleted transplantation in children (dated by TCRdb to about 2016). In terms of the full investigation: Using TCR repertoire profiling, the study followed T-cell immune reconstitution in a quantitative way in children after TCRalphabeta/CD19-depleted allogeneic hematopoietic cell transplantation.

Sample treatment or condition, as interpreted from the label and publication: allogeneic hematopoietic cell transplantation with graft depleted of TCRalphabeta T cells and CD19 B cells. The children who served as transplant recipients had been given grafts of TCRalphabeta/CD19-depleted allogeneic hematopoietic cells. Comments on this clonotype: No antigen is known for it. Base qualities were left out, and no much larger clone turns up one base away.

The library was produced with PCR. Instrument on record: Illumina HiSeq 2500. TCR library preparation used molecular barcoding, with unique molecular identifiers applied to normalize quantification of the TCRbeta repertoire. TCRdb reran the public reads through fastp at Q25 and MiXCR, keeping productive beta chains. Each entry is one CDR3 protein sequence, shown with its most common DNA and genes. In this sample the table shows some 200,000 distinct CDR3 sequences, about 8.7% of which occur a single time. 35% of the sample rests with the top ten. V trim: 1 base; J trim: 7 bases; unmatched bases: 6. The germline V gene (reference sequence) sets CDR1 to LNHNV and CDR2 to YYDKDF. From cysteine to valine, the CDR3 is 15 amino acids long. Only the CDR3 region is kept as DNA, spanning 45 bases read in frame from base 1. Overall study outcomes, separate from this receptor: The high TCRbeta diversity at day 60 in some patients was ascribed to recipient T cells and intrathymic progenitors that had survived conditioning. Over subsequent months, a decline in hyperexpanded clone frequencies was noted, and after one year, T-cell counts and TCRbeta diversity were mostly ascribed to newly produced T cells. The apparently early alphabetaT-cell count recovery about two months after transplant was reportedly dependent on only several hundred rapidly expanded clones derived from non-depleted graft cells.

This chain is built from TRBV15 and TRBJ2-7; TRBD1 fits 11 bases in the junction. The sequence was obtained from a male patient aged 2-10 years who had a stem cell transplant for acute myeloid leukemia, so the T cells may come from the graft donor. This specimen was PBMCs, mostly from graft donor cells, taken 360 days after TCRalphabeta/CD19-depleted stem cell transplant. The sequence in DNA is TGTGCCACCAGCAGAGCGGGATGGGACAGGGGGGAGCAGTACGTC. This translates into CATSRAGWDRGEQYV.